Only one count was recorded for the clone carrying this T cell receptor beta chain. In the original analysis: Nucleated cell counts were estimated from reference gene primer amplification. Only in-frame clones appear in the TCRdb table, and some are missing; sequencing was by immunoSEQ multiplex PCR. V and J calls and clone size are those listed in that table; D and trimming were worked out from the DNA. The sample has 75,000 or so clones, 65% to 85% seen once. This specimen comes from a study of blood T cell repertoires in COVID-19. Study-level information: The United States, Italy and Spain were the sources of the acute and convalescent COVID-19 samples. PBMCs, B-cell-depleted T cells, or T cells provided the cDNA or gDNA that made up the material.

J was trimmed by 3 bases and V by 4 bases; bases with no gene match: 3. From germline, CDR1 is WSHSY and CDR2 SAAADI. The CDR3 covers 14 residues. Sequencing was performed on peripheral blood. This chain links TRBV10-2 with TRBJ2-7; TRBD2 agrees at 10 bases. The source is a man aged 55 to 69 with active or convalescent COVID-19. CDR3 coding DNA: TGCGCCAGCAGTGTGGGACTAGCGCTCTACGAGCAGTACTTC. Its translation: CASSVGLALYEQYF.